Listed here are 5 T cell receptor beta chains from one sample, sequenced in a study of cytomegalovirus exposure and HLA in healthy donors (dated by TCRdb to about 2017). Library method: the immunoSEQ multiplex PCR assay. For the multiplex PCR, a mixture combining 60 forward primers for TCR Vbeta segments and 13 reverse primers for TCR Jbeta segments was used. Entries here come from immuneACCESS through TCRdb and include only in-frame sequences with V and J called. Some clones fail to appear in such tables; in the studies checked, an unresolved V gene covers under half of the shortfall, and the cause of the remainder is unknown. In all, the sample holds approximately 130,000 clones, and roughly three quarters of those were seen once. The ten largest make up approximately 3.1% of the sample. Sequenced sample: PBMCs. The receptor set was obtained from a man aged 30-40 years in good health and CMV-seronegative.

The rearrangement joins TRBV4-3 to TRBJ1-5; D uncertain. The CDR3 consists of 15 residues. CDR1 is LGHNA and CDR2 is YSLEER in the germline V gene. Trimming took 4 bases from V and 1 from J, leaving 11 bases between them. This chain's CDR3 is CASSRGLGSNQPQHF. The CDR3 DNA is TGCGCCAGCAGCCGAGGACTTGGGAGCAATCAGCCCCAGCATTTT.

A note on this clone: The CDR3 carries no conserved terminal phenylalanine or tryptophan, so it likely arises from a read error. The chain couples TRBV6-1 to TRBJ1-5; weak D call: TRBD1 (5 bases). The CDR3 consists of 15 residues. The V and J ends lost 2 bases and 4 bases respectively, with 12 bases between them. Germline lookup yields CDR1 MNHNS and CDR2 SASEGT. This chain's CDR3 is CASSEPTGFNQPQHV. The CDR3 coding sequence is TGTGCCAGCAGTGAACCCACAGGTTTTAATCAGCCCCAGCATGTT.

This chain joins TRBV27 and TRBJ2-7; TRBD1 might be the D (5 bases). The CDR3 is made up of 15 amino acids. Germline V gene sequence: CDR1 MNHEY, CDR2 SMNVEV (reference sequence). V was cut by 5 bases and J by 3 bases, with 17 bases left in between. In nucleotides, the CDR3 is TGTGCCAGCAGTGTAGGGGTTAACCCTTTCTACGAGCAGTACTTC. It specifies CASSVGVNPFYEQYF.

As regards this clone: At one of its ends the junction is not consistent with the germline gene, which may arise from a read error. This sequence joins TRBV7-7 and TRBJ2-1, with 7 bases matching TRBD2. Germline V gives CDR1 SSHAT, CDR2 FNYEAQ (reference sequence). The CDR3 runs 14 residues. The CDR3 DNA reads TGTGCTAGCAGCGCTAGCGGTTCCTACAATGAGCAGTTCTTC. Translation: CASSASGSYNEQFF.

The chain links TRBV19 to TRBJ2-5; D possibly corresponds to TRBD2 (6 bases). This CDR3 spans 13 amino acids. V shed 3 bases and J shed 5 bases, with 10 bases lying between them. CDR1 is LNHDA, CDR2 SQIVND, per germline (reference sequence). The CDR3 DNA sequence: TGTGCCAGTAGTATTGGAGGGTGGGAGACCCAGTACTTC. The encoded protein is CASSIGGWETQYF.